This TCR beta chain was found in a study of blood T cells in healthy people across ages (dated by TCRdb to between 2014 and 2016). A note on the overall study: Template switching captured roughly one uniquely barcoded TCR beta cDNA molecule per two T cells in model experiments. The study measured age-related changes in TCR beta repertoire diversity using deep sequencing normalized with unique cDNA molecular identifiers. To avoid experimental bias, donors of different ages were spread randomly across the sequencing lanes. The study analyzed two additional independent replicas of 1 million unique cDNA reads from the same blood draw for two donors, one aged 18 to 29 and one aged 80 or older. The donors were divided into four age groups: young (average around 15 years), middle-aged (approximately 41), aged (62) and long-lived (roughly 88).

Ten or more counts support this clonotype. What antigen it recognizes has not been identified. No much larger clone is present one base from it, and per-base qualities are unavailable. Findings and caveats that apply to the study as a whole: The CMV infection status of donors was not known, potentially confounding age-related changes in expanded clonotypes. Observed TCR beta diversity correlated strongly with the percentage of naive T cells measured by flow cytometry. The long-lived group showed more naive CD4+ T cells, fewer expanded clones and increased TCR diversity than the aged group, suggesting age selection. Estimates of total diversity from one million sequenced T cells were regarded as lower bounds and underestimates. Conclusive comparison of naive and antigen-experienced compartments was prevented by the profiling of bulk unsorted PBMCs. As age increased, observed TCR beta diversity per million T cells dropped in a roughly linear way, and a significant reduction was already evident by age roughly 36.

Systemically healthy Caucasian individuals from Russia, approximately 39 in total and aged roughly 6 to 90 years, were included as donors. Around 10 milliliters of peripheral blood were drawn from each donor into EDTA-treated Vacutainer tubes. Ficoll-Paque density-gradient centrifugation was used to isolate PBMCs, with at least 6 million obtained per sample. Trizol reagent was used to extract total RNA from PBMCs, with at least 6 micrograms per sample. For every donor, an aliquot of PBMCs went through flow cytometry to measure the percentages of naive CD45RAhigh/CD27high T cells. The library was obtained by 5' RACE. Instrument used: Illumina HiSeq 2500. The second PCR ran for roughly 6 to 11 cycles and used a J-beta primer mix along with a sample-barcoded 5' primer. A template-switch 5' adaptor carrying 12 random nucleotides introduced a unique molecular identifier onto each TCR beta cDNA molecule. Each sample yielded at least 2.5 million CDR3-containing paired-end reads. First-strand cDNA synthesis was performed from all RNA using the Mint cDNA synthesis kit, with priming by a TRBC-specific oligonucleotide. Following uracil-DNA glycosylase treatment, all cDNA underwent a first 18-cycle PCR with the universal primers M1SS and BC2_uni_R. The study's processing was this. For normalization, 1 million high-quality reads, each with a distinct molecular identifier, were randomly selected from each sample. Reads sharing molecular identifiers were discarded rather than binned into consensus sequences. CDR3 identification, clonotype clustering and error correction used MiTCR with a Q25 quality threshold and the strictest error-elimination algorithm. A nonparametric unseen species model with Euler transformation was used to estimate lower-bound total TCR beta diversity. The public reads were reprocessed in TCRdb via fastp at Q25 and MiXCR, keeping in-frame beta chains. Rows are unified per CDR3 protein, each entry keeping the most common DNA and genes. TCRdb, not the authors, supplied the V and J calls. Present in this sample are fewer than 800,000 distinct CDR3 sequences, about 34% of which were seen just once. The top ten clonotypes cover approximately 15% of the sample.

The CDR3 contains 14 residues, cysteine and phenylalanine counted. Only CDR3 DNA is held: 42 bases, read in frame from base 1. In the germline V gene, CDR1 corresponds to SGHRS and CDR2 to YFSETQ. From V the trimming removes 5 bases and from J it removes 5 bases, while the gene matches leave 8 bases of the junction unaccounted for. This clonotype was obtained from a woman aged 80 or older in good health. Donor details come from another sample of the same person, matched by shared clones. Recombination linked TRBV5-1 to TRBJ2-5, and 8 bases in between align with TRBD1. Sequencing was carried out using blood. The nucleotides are TGCGCCAGCAGTTATGGACAGGGCTGGGAGACCCAGTACTTC. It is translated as CASSYGQGWETQYF.